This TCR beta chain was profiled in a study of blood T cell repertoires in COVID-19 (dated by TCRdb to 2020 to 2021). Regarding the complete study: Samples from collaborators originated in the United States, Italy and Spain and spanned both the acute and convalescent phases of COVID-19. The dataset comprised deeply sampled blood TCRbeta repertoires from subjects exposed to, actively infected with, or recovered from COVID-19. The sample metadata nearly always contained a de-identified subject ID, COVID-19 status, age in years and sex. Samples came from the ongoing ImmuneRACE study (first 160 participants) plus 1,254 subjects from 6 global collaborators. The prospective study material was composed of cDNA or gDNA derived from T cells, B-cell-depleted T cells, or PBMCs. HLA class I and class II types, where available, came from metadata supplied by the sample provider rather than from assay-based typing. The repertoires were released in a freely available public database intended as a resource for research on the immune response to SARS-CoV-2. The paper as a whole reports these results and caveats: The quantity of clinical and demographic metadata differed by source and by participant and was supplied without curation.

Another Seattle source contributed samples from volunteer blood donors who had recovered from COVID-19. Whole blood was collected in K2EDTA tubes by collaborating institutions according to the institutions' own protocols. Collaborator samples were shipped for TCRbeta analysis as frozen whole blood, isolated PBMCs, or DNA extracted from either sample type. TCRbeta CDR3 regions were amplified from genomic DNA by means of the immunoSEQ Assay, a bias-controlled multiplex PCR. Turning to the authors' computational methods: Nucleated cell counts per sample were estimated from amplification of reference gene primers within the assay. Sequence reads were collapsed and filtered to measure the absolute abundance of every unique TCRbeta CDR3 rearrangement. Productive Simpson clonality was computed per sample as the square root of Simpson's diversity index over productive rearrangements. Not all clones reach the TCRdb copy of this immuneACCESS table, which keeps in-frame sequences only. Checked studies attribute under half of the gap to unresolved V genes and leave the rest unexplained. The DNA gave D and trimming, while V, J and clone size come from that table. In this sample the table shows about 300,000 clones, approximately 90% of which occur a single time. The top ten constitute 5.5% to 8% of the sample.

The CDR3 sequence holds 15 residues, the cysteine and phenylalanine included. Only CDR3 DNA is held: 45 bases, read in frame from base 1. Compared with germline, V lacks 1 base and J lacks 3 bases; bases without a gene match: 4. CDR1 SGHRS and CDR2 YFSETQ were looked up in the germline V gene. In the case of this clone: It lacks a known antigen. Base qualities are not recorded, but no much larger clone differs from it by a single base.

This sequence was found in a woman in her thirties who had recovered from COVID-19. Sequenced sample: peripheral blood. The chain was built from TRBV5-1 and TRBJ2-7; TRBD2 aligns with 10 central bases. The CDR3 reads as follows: CASSLSGTSVYEQYF. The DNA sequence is TGCGCCAGCAGCTTGTCCGGGACTAGCGTCTACGAGCAGTACTTC.